The clone carrying this T cell receptor beta chain occurred once. The data are from a study of chemoradiotherapy in HPV16-positive cancers. Germline V CDR1 and CDR2: SGHAT, FQNNGV. V shed 5 bases, J shed 1 base, and the junction held 8 bases outside the gene matches. This CDR3 is built from 15 residues. The repertoire was sequenced with immunoSEQ multiplex PCR; TCRdb's copy has only in-frame clones and lacks some. The repertoire has 8,000 or so clones, about three quarters of them found once; the top ten carry around 20%. J is TRBJ2-7 and V is TRBV11-2; 7 bases align to TRBD1. This TCR derives from a human donor with HPV-associated anogenital cancer. Sampling was performed from a patient who underwent chemoradiotherapy. CDR3 protein: CASSPFNRGSYEQYF. In DNA, the CDR3 is TGTGCCAGCAGCCCCTTTAACAGGGGATCCTACGAGCAGTACTTC.